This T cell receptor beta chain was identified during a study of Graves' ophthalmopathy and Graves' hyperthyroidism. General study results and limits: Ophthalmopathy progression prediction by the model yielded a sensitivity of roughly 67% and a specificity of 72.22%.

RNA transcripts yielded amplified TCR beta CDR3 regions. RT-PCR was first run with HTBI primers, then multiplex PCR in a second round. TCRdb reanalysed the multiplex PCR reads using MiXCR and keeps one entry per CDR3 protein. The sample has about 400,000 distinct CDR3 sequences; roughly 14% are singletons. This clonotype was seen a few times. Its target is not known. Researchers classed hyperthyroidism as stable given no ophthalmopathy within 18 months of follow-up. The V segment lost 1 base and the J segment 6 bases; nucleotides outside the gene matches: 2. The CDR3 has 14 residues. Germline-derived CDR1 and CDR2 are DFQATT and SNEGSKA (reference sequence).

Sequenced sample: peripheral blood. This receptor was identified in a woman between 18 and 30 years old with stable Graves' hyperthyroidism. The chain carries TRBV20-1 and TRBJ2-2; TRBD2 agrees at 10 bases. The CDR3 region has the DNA TGCAGTGCTAGAGCAGCGGGGGGGCCCGGGGAGCTGTTTTTT. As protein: CSARAAGGPGELFF.